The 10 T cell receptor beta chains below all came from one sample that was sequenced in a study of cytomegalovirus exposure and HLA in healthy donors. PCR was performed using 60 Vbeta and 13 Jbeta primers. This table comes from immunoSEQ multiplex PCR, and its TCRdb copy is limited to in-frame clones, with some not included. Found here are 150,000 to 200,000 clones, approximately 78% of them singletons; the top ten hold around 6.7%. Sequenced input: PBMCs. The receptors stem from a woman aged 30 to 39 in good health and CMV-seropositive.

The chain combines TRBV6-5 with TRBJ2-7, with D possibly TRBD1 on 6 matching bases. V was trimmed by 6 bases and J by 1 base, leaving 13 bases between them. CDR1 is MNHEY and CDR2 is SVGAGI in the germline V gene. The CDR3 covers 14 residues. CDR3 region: CASRTDRSSYEQYF. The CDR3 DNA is TGTGCCAGCAGGACGGACAGATCTTCCTACGAGCAGTACTTC.

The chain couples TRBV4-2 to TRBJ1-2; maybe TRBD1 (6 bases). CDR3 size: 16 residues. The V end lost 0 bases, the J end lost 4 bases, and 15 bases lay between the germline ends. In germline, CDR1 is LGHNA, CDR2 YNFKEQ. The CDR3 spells CASSQDLNRALYGYTF. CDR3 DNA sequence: TGTGCCAGCAGCCAAGATTTAAACAGGGCTCTCTATGGCTACACCTTC.

In nucleotides, the CDR3 is TGTGCCAGTAGTATAAATCCAGGGCGGGGCGGCTACACCTTC. Its protein is CASSINPGRGGYTF. V usage is TRBV19 and J usage is TRBJ1-2, with D tentatively TRBD1 (5 bases). Trimming removed 2 bases at V and 8 bases at J, with 15 bases between. The germline V gene encodes CDR1 LNHDA and CDR2 SQIVND (reference sequence). This CDR3 comprises 14 residues.

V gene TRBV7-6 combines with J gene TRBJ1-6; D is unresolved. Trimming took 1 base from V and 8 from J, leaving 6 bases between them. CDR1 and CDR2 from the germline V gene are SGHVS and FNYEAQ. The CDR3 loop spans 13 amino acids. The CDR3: CASSLELYSPLHF. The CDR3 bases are TGTGCCAGCAGCTTAGAGCTCTATTCACCCCTCCACTTT.

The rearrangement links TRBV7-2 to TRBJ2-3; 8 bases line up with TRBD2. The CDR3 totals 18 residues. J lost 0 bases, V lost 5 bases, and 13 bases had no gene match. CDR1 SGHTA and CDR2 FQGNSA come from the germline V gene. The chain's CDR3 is CASSQSLGSGVSTDTQYF. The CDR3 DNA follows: TGTGCCAGCAGCCAAAGTCTGGGTAGCGGGGTGAGCACAGATACGCAGTATTTT.

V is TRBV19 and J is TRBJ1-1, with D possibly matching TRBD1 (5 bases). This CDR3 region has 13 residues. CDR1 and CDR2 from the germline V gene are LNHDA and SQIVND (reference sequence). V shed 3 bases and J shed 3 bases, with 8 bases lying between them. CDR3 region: CASSIRVYTEAFF. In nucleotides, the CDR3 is TGTGCCAGTAGTATCAGGGTGTACACTGAAGCTTTCTTT. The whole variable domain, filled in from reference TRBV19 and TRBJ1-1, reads DGGITQSPKYLFRKEGQNVTLSCEQNLNHDAMYWYRQDPGQGLRLIYYSQIVNDFQKGDIAEGYSVSREKKESFPLTVTSAQKNPTAFYLCASSIRVYTEAFFGQGTRLTVV.

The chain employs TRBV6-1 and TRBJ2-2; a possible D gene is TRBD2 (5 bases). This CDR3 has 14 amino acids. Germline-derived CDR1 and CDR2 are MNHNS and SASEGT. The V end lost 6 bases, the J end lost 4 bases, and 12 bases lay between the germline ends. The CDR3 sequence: CASRPGSSTGELFF. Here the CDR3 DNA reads TGTGCCAGCAGGCCGGGATCCTCCACCGGGGAGCTGTTTTTT.

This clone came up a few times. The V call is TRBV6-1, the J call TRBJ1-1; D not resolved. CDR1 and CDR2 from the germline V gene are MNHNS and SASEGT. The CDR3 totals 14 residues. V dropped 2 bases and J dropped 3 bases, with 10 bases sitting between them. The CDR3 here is CASSEPGRHTEAFF. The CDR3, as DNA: TGTGCCAGCAGTGAACCGGGGAGGCACACTGAAGCTTTCTTT.

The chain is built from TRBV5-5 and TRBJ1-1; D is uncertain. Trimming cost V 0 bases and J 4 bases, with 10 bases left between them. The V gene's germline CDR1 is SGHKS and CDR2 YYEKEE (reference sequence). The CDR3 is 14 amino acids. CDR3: CASSLGAYLTEAFF. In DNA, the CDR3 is TGTGCCAGCAGCTTGGGGGCCTACCTCACTGAAGCTTTCTTT.

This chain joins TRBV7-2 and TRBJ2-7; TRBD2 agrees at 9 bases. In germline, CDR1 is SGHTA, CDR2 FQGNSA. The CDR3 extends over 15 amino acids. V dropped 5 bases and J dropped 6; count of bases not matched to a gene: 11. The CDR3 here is CASSRDSGGTGEQYF. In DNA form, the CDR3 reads TGTGCCAGCAGCAGAGATAGCGGGGGAACTGGCGAGCAGTACTTC.